The clone carrying this T cell receptor (beta chain) was counted between two and nine times. Its antigen is unknown. CDR1 is MGHRA and CDR2 is YSYEKL in the germline V gene. The CDR3 is 15 residues long. V was clipped by 0 bases and J by 9 bases, with 14 bases between them. The record originates from a study of blood T cells in healthy people across ages. Then a second PCR, running about 6 to 12 cycles, was carried out with a sample-barcoded 5' primer and a J-beta primer mix. TCRdb re-analysed the 5' RACE reads in MiXCR, keeping a single row per CDR3 protein. Altogether 1 million or so distinct CDR3 sequences are present, approximately 25% being singletons, with the ten largest covering less than 0.85%. Study-level points and caveats: Compared with aged donors, long-lived donors showed fewer expanded clones, suggesting selection.

The same sample was also used in a study of T cells of mothers and their children. That study adds: Samples were obtained from a few healthy Caucasian mothers and their six children.

Sequencing was performed on blood. The sequence was collected from a girl aged 2 to 10 in good health. The chain recombines TRBV4-1 with TRBJ2-2; the D is unclear. This chain's CDR3 is CASSQESGQLRELFF. CDR3 sequence (DNA): TGCGCCAGCAGCCAAGAATCCGGTCAACTCAGGGAGCTGTTTTTT.